The clone carrying this TCR beta chain was detected only a few times. V dropped 5 bases and J dropped 4 bases, with 8 bases sitting between them. Germline CDR1 is DFQATT and CDR2 is SNEGSKA (reference sequence). The CDR3 consists of 11 residues. The record originates from a study of blood T cell repertoires in COVID-19. Sequencing used immunoSEQ multiplex PCR; TCRdb keeps in-frame clones, though not all of them. The top ten clones hold over 5% of a sample with 200,000 or so clones, roughly 82% of them seen once. The clonotype comes from a woman aged 30 to 39 with acute or convalescent COVID-19. Source material: peripheral blood. The chain has TRBV20-1 and TRBJ1-2; D is possibly TRBD1 (6 bases). In nucleotides, the CDR3 is TGCAGTGCTGACAGGCTCTATGGCTACACCTTC. Residues: CSADRLYGYTF.